This TCR beta chain was recovered during a study of graft-versus-host responses after intestinal transplantation. Study-wide background: Each transplant was multivisceral, liver-intestinal, or isolated intestinal. Tacrolimus plus steroids were given to all recipients for approximately three years, preceded by anti-thymocyte globulin induction.

Study-level findings and limits: Recipient-marrow GvH clones were detected, some having first appeared in ileum or blood. Subjects displaying graft-donor T cell macrochimerism possessed elevated graft-versus-host to host-versus-graft clonal ratios inside allografts.

Of note for this clone: Antigen specificity is unknown.

Germline V gene lookup returns CDR1 LNHDA and CDR2 SQIVND (reference sequence). This CDR3 is 16 amino acids long. Trimming cost V 0 bases and J 4 bases; bases outside gene matches: 6. The data were produced by immunoSEQ multiplex PCR, yet TCRdb's version contains in-frame clones alone and is incomplete. This sample has about 120,000 clones, with just under 95% found just once. The rearrangement uses TRBV19 and TRBJ1-5, with TRBD1 matching over 7 bases. Here the sequenced sample was unstimulated CD4+ T cells sorted from spleen or lymph node cells, taken before intestinal transplant. The receptor was isolated from a human donor who received an intestinal transplant. CDR3 sequence (DNA): TGTGCCAGTAGTATAGAGGGACAGCGGATAAATCAGCCCCAGCATTTT. This translates into CASSIEGQRINQPQHF.